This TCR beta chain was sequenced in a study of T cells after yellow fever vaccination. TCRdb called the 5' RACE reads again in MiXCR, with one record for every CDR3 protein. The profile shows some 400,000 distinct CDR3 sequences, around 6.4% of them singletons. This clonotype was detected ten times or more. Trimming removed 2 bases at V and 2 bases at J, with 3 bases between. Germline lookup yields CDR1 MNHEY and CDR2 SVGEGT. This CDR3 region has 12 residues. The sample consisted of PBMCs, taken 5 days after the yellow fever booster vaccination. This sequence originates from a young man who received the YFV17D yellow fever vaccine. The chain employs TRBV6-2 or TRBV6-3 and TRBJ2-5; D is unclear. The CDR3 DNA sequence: TGTGCCAGCAGTTACGCACAAGAGACCCAGTACTTC. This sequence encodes CASSYAQETQYF.